This T cell receptor (beta chain) was obtained from a study of cytomegalovirus exposure and HLA in healthy donors. Findings of the study overall: There were some public TCRs occurring in many donors, but most TCR sequences were rare.

Both 60 Vbeta primers and 13 Jbeta primers went into the PCR. Here immunoSEQ multiplex PCR was the method, and the copy in TCRdb shows in-frame clones only, minus some. The data show about 130,000 clones, less than 85% seen once. Concerning this clone: The target antigen is unknown.

This TCR came from a female donor in good health and CMV-seronegative. The sample taken for sequencing was PBMCs.

The CDR3 region has the DNA TGCGCCAGCAGCTTAGGGGGACAGGGGTATCAGCCCCAGCATTTT. It specifies CASSLGGQGYQPQHF. This rearrangement joins TRBV5-1 to TRBJ1-5; TRBD1 aligns across 10 bases. Germline loops: CDR1 SGHRS, CDR2 YFSETQ. The CDR3 length is 15 residues. Trimming cost V 2 bases and J 5 bases; bases outside gene matches: 4.